This TCR beta chain is from a study of blood T cell repertoires in COVID-19 (dated by TCRdb to the early 2020s). For context, the study as a whole: Samples from collaborators originated in the United States, Italy and Spain and spanned both the acute and convalescent phases of COVID-19. The material from the prospective study consisted of cDNA or gDNA derived from T cells, B-cell-depleted T cells, or PBMCs. Subjects who had been exposed to COVID-19, were actively infected with it, or had recovered from it provided the deeply sampled blood TCRbeta repertoires that made up the dataset. A freely available public database, intended as a resource for researchers studying the immune response to SARS-CoV-2, is where the repertoires were released. The samples were drawn from the first 160 participants of the ongoing ImmuneRACE study and from 1,254 subjects provided by 6 global collaborators. A de-identified subject ID, COVID-19 status, age in years and sex were almost always included in the sample metadata. Where HLA class I and class II types were available, the types were taken from metadata supplied by the sample provider, not from assay-based typing. Study-wide conclusions, independent of this receptor: Clinical and demographic metadata were provided uncurated, with the amount varying by source and participant.

Whole blood was collected in K2EDTA tubes by collaborating institutions according to the institutions' own protocols. For TCRbeta analysis, collaborators shipped samples in one of three forms: frozen whole blood, isolated PBMCs, or DNA extracted from either of those sample types. To note about this clone: Its specific antigen is unknown. No much larger clonotype is one base removed from it; base qualities were not supplied.

Taken from cysteine to phenylalanine, the CDR3 has 15 residues. CDR3 DNA only is kept here, 45 bases in frame from base 1. V is cut by 0 bases and J by 0 bases, and the space between the germline ends is 4 bases. The germline V gene (reference sequence) supplies CDR1 SGHNT and CDR2 YYREEE. TCRbeta CDR3 regions were amplified from genomic DNA using the immunoSEQ Assay, a bias-controlled multiplex PCR. As for how the authors treated the data: Nucleated cell counts per sample were estimated from amplification of reference gene primers within the assay. To quantify the absolute abundance of each unique TCRbeta CDR3 rearrangement, sequence reads were collapsed and filtered. For each sample, productive Simpson clonality was calculated as the square root of Simpson's diversity index across productive rearrangements. Held by TCRdb, this immuneACCESS table contains in-frame sequences only and omits some clones. Under half of the omission traces to an unresolved V gene where checked; the cause of the rest is unknown. V, J and clone size derive from that table, while D and trimming were established from the DNA sequence. Within this sample are roughly 53,000 clones, with more than 75% of them counted one time only. Roughly a fifth of the sample comes from the top ten.

Specimen: peripheral blood. The sequence is built from TRBV5-4 and TRBJ2-6; the D gene is unclear. The TCR was taken from a middle-aged man with active or convalescent COVID-19. The DNA sequence follows: TGTGCCAGCAGCTTGGATTACTCTGGGGCCAACGTCCTGACTTTC. This is translated as CASSLDYSGANVLTF.